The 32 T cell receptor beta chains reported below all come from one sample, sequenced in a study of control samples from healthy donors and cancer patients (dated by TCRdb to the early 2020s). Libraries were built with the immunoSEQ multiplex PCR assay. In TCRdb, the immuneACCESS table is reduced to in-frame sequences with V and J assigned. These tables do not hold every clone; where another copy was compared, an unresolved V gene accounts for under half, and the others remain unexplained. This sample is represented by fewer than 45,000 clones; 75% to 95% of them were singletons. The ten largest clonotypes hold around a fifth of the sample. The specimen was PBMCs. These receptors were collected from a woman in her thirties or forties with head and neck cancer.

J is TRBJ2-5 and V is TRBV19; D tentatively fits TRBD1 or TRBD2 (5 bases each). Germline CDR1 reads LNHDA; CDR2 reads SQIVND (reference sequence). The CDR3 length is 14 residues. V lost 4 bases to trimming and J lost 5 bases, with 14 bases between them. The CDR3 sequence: CASSTAWGSETQYF. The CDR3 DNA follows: TGTGCCAGTAGTACAGCATGGGGGTCGGAGACCCAGTACTTC.

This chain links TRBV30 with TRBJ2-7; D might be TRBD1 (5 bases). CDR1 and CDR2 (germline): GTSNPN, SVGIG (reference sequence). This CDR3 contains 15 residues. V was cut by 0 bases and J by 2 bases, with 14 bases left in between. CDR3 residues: CAWSVGQGPTYEQYF. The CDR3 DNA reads TGTGCCTGGAGTGTCGGGCAGGGCCCTACCTACGAGCAGTACTTC.

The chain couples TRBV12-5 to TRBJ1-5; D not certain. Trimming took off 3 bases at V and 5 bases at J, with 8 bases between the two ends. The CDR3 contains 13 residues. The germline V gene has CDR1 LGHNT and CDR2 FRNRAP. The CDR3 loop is CASGFQPDQPQHF. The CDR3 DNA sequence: TGTGCTAGTGGTTTCCAACCTGATCAGCCCCAGCATTTT.

CDR3 in DNA: TGTGCCAGCAGCTCGTCCGTTGGTAGCAATCAGCCCCAGCATTTT. This translates into CASSSSVGSNQPQHF. The V call is TRBV11-2, the J call TRBJ1-5; D remains unclear. V was shortened by 4 bases and J by 0 bases, with 10 bases between the two germline ends. This CDR3 is built from 15 residues. Germline assignment: CDR1 SGHAT and CDR2 FQNNGV.

Here the CDR3 reads CASSPSGRPYEQYF. The DNA of the CDR3 is TGTGCCAGCAGTCCTAGCGGTCGCCCCTACGAGCAGTACTTC. The chain is built from TRBV7-9 and TRBJ2-7, with 7 bases matching TRBD2. This CDR3 comprises 14 residues. CDR1 and CDR2 from the germline V gene are SEHNR and FQNEAQ (reference sequence). V shed 6 bases and J 2 bases; nucleotides not matched to a gene: 7.

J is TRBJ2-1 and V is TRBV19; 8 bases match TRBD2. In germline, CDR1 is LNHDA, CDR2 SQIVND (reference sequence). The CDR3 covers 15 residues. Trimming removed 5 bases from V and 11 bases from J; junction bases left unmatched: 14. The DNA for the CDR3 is TGTGCCAGTAGTCCCCCGGGCGGGAGGTCTAAGAAGCAGTTCTTC. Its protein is CASSPPGGRSKKQFF. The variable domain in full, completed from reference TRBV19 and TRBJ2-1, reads DGGITQSPKYLFRKEGQNVTLSCEQNLNHDAMYWYRQDPGQGLRLIYYSQIVNDFQKGDIAEGYSVSREKKESFPLTVTSAQKNPTAFYLCASSPPGGRSKKQFFGPGTRLTVL.

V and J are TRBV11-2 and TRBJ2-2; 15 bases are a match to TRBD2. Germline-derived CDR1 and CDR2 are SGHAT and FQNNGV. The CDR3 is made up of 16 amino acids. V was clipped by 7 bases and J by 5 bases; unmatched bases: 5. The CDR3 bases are TGTGCCAGCATAAGAGGGACTAGCGGGGGGACCGGGGAGCTGTTTTTT. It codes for CASIRGTSGGTGELFF.

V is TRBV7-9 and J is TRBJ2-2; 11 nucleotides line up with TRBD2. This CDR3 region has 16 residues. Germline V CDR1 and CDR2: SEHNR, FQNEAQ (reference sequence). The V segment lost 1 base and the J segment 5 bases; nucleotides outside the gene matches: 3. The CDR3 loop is CASSLVLAGGTGELFF. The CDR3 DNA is TGTGCCAGCAGCTTAGTTCTAGCGGGAGGAACCGGGGAGCTGTTTTTT.

CDR3 in DNA: TGTGCCAGCAGTGCCGGGACCTCCAACTATGGCTACACCTTC. It translates to CASSAGTSNYGYTF. V is TRBV6-4 and J is TRBJ1-2; D perhaps matches TRBD1 (5 bases). The ends were cut back, 4 bases at V and 2 bases at J, with 11 bases in the middle. CDR1 and CDR2 from the germline V gene are MRHNA and SNTAGT. CDR3 length: 14 amino acids.

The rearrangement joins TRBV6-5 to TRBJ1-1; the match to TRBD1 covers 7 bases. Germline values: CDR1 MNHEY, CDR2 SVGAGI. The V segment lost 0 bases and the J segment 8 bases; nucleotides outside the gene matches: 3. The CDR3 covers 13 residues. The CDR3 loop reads CASSYSGTAEAFF. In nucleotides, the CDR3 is TGTGCCAGCAGTTACTCCGGGACAGCAGAAGCTTTCTTT.

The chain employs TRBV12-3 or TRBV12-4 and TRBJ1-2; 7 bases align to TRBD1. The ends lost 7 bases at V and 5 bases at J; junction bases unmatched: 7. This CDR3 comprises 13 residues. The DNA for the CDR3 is TGTGCCAGCACCACCGGGACAGTGTATGGCTACACCTTC. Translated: CASTTGTVYGYTF.

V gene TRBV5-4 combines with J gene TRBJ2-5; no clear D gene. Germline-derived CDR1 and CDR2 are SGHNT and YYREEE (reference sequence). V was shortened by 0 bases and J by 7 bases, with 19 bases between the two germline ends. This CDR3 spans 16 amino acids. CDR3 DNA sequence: TGTGCCAGCAGCTTGGCCCCGATCGGCAGTGAAGTGACCCAGTACTTC. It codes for CASSLAPIGSEVTQYF.

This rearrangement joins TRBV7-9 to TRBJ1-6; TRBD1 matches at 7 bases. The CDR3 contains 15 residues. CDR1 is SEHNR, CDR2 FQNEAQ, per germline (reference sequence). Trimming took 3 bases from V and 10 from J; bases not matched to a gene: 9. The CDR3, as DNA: TGTGCCAGCAGCTTTCAGTACAGGGGAGGATCACCCCTCCACTTT. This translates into CASSFQYRGGSPLHF.

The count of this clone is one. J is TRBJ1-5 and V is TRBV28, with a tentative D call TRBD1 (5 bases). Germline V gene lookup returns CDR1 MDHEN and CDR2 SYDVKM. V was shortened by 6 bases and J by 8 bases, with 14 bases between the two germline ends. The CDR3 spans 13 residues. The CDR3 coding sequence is TGTGCCAGCAGCCCCAGAAAAGGGGAGCCCCAGCATTTT. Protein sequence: CASSPRKGEPQHF. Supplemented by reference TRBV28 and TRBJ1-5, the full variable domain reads DVKVTQSSRYLVKRTGEKVFLECVQDMDHENMFWYRQDPGLGLRLIYFSYDVKMKEKGDIPEGYSVSREKKERFSLILESASTNQTSMYLCASSPRKGEPQHFGDGTRLSIL.

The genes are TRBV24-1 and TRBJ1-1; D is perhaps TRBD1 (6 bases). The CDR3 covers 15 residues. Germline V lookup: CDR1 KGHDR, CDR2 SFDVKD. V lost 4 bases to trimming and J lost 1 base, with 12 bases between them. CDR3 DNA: TGTGCCACCAGTGACTCCGGGGGCGGGAACACTGAAGCTTTCTTT. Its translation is CATSDSGGGNTEAFF.

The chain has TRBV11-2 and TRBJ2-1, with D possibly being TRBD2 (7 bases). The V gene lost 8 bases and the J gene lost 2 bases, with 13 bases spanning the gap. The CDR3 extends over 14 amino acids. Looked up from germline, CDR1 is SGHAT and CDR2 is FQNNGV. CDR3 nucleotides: TGTGCCAGCTGGACTAGGGGGGCCTACAATGAGCAGTTCTTC. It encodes CASWTRGAYNEQFF.

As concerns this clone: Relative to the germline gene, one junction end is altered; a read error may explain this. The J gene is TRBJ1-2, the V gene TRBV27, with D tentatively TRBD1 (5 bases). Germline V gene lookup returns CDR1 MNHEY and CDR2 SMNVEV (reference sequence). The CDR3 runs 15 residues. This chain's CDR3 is CASSLRKGINHGYTF. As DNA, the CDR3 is TGTGCCAGCAGTTTAAGGAAGGGGATTAACCATGGCTACACCTTC.

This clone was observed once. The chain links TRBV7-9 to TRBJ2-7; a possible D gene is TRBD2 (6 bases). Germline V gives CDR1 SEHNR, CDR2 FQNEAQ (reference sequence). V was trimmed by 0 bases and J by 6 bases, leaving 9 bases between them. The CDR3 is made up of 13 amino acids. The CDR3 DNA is TGTGCCAGCAGCTTAGCCGGACTATCCGAGCAGTACTTC. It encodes CASSLAGLSEQYF.

The CDR3 here is CASSSRGQGTGNTIYF. The DNA for the CDR3 is TGTGCCAGCAGTTCGAGAGGACAGGGGACTGGAAACACCATATATTTT. The chain joins TRBV27 to TRBJ1-3; 9 bases agree with TRBD1. The V gene's germline CDR1 is MNHEY and CDR2 SMNVEV (reference sequence). V dropped 4 bases and J dropped 2; count of bases not matched to a gene: 6. There are 16 residues in the CDR3.

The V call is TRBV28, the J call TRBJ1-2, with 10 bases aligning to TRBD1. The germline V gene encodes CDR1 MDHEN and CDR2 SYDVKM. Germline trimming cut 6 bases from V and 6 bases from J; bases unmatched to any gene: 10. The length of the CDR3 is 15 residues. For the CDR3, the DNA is TGTGCCAGCAGACCCGCCGGGACAGGGGCCCATGGCTACACCTTC. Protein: CASRPAGTGAHGYTF.

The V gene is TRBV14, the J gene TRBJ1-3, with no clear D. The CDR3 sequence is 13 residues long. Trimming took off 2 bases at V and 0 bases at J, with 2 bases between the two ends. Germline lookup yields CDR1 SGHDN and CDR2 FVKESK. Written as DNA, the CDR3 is TGTGCCAGCAGCCAAAGCTCTGGAAACACCATATATTTT. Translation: CASSQSSGNTIYF.

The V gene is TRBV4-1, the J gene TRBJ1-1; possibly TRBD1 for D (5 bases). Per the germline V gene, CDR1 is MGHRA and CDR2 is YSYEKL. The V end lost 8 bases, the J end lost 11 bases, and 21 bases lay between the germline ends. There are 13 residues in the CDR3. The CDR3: CASGGVHPLGAFF. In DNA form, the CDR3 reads TGCGCCAGCGGAGGGGTCCACCCCCTTGGGGCTTTCTTT.

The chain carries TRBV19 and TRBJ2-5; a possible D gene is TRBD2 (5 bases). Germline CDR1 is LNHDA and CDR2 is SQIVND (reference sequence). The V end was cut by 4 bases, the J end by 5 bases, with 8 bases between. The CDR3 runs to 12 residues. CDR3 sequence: CASSNPGETQYF. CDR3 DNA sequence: TGTGCCAGTAGTAATCCGGGGGAGACCCAGTACTTC.

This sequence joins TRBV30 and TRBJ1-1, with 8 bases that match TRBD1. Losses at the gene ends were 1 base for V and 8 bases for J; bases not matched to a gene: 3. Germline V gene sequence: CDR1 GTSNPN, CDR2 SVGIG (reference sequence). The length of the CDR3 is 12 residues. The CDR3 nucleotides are TGTGCCTGGAGTGCGGACAGGGCCGAAGCTTTCTTT. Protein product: CAWSADRAEAFF.

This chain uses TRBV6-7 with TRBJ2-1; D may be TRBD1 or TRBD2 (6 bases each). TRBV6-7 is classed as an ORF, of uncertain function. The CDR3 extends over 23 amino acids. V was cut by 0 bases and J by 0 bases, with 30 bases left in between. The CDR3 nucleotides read TGTGCCAGCAGTTACTCGATGAGGGTGGGACAAACGGAGGGGAAAAGCTCCTACAATGAGCAGTTCTTC. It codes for CASSYSMRVGQTEGKSSYNEQFF.

The CDR3 sequence: CASSLLYGALEEKLFF. The CDR3, as DNA: TGTGCCAGCAGCTTGCTGTACGGGGCCCTGGAGGAAAAACTGTTTTTT. The genes are TRBV7-8 and TRBJ1-4, with D possibly being TRBD1 (5 bases). V lost 3 bases and J 8 bases, leaving 19 bases between the germline ends. Germline CDR1 reads SGHVS; CDR2 reads FQNEAQ. This CDR3 is 16 amino acids long.

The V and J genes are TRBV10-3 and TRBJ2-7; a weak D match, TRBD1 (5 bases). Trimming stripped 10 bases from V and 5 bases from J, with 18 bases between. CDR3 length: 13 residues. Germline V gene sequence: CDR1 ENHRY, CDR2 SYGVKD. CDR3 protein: CATETVLTHEQYF. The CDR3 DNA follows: TGTGCCACCGAGACAGTTTTGACCCACGAGCAGTACTTC.

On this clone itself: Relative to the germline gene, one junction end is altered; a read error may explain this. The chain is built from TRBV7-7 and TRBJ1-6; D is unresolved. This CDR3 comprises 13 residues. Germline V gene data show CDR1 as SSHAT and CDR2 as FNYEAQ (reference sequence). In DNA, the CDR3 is TGTGCCCGCAGCCCCGGAATGAATTCACCCCTCCACTTT. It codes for CARSPGMNSPLHF. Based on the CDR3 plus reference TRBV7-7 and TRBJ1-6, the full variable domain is GAGVSQSPRYKVTKRGQDVTLRCDPISSHATLYWYQQALGQGPEFLTYFNYEAQPDKSGLPSDRFSAERPEGSISTLTIQRTEQRDSAMYRCARSPGMNSPLHFGNGTRLTVT.

CDR3 loop: CASSNTGLSPLHF. Here the CDR3 DNA reads TGTGCCAGCAGCAACACAGGGTTATCACCCCTCCACTTT. This chain uses TRBV3-1 (or the pseudogene TRBV3-2) with TRBJ1-6; TRBD1 might be the D (6 bases). The length of the CDR3 is 13 residues. Between the trimmed V and J ends, which lost 5 bases and 10 bases, there was a span of 12 bases. The V gene's germline CDR1 is LGHDT and CDR2 YNNKEL (reference sequence).

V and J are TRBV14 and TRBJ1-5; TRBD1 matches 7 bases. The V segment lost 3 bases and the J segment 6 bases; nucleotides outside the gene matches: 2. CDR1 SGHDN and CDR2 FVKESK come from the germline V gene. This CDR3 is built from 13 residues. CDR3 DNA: TGTGCCAGCAGCCAGGGACAGTTTCAGCCCCAGCATTTT. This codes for CASSQGQFQPQHF.

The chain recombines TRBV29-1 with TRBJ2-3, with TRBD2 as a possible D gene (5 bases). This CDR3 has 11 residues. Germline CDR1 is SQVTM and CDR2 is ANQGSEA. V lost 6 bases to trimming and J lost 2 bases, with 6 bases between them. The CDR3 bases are TGCAGCGTGGGAGTCACAGATACGCAGTATTTT. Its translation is CSVGVTDTQYF.

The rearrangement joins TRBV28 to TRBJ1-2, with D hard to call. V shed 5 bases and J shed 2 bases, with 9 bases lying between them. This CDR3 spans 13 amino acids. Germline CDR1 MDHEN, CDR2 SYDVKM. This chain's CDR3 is CASSPGRNYGYTF. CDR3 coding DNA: TGTGCCAGCAGTCCGGGCAGGAACTATGGCTACACCTTC.